This record covers a single T cell receptor (beta chain). The sample is drawn from a study of blood T cell repertoires in COVID-19. About the study: Acute-phase and convalescent COVID-19 samples originated in the United States, Italy and Spain. In each case, the material was cDNA or gDNA derived from T cells, B-cell-depleted T cells, or PBMCs.

Seattle enrolled patients during active infection and tracked them longitudinally. The CDR3 covers 15 residues. V dropped 2 bases and J dropped 2; count of bases not matched to a gene: 2. Germline CDR1 MNHEY, CDR2 SVGEGT. Authors' processing steps: Reference gene primer amplification gave estimated nucleated cell counts. Sequenced by immunoSEQ multiplex PCR; TCRdb stores in-frame clones only, minus some. The DNA gave D and trimming, while V, J and clone size come from that table. The sample lists fewer than 250,000 clones, 86% occurring once. The TCR comes from a man aged 50 to 60 with COVID-19, enrolled during active disease. The rearrangement uses TRBV6-2 or TRBV6-3 and TRBJ1-5; 8 bases are a match to TRBD1. Sequencing was done on a sample of peripheral blood. CDR3 residues: CASSYAGGGNQPQHF. Here the CDR3 DNA reads TGTGCCAGCAGTTACGCAGGGGGCGGCAATCAGCCCCAGCATTTT.